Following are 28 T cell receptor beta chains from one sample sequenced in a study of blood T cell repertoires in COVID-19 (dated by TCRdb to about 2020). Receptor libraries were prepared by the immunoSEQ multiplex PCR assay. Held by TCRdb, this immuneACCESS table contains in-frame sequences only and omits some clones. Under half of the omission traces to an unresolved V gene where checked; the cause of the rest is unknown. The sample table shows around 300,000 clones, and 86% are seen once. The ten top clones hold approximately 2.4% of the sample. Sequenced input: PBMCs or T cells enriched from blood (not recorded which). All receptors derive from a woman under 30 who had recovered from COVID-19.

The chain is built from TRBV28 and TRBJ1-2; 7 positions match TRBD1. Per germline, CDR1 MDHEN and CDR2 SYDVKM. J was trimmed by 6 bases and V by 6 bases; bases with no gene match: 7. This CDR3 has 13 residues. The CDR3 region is CASRPQGGNGYTF. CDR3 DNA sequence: TGTGCCAGCAGGCCTCAGGGGGGAAATGGCTACACCTTC.

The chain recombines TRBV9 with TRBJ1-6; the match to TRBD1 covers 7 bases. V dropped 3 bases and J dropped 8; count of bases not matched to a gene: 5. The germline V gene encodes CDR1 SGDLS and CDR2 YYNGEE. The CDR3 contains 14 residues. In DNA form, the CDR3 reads TGTGCCAGCAGCGCCCGGGACAGATATTCACCCCTCCACTTT. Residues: CASSARDRYSPLHF. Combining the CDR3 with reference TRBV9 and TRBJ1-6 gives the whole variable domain DSGVTQTPKHLITATGQRVTLRCSPRSGDLSVYWYQQSLDQGLQFLIQYYNGEERAKGNILERFSAQQFPDLHSELNLSSLELGDSALYFCASSARDRYSPLHFGNGTRLTVT.

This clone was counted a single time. The CDR3 protein is CASSEEGASTDTQYF. In DNA form, the CDR3 reads TGTGCCAGCAGCGAGGAGGGGGCTAGCACAGATACGCAGTATTTT. The rearrangement joins TRBV9 to TRBJ2-3; possibly TRBD1 for D (7 bases). The length of the CDR3 is 15 residues. Trimming stripped 3 bases from V and 0 bases from J, with 11 bases between. Germline V gene sequence: CDR1 SGDLS, CDR2 YYNGEE.

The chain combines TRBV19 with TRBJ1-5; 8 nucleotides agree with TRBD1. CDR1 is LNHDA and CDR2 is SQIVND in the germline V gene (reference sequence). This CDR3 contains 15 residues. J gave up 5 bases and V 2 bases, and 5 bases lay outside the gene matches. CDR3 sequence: CASSISRGHDQPQHF. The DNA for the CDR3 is TGTGCCAGTAGTATAAGCAGGGGGCACGATCAGCCCCAGCATTTT.

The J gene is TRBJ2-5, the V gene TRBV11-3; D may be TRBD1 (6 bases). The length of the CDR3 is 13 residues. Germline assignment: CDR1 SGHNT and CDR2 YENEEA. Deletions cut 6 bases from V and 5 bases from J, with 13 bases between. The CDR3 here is CASRPTGSETQYF. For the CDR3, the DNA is TGTGCCAGCAGACCTACAGGGTCTGAGACCCAGTACTTC.

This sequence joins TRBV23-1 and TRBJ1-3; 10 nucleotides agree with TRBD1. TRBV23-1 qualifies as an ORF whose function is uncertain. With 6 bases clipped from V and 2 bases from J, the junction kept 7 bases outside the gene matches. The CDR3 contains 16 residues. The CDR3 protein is CASRTGGISPGNTIYF. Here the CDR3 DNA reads TGCGCCAGCAGGACAGGGGGCATTTCCCCTGGAAACACCATATATTTT.

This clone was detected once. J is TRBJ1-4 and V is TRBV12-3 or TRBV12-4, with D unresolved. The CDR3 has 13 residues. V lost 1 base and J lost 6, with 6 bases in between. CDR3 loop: CASSLDRDEKLFF. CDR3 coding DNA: TGTGCCAGCAGTTTAGATCGGGATGAAAAACTGTTTTTT.

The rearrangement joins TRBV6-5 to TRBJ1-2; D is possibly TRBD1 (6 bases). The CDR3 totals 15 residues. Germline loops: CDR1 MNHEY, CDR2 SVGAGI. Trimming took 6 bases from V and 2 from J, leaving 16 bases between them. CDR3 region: CASSRRTVRNYGYTF. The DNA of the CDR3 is TGTGCCAGCAGCAGACGGACAGTCAGGAACTATGGCTACACCTTC.

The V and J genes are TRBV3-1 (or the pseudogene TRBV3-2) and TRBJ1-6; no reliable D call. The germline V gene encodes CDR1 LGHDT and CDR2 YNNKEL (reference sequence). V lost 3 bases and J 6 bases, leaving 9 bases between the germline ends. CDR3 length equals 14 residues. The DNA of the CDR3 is TGTGCCAGCAGCCAGGAACAGATTAATTCACCCCTCCACTTT. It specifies CASSQEQINSPLHF.

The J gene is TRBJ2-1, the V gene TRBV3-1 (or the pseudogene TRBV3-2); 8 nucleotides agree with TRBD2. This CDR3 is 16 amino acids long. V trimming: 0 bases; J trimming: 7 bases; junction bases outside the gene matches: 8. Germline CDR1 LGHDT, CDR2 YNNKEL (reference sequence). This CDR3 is CASSQDLGLVSNEQFF. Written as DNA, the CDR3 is TGTGCCAGCAGCCAAGATCTGGGACTAGTTTCAAATGAGCAGTTCTTC.

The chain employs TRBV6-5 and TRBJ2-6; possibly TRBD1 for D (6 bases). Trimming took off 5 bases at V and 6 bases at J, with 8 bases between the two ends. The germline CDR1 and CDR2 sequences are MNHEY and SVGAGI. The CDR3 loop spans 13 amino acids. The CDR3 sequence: CASSMGAANVLTF. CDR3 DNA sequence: TGTGCCAGCAGTATGGGGGCGGCCAACGTCCTGACTTTC.

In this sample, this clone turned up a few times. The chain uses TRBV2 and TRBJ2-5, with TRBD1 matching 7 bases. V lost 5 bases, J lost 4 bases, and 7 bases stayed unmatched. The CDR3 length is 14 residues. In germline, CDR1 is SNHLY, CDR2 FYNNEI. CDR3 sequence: CASSYDRVGETQYF. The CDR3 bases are TGTGCCAGCAGTTACGACAGGGTAGGAGAGACCCAGTACTTC. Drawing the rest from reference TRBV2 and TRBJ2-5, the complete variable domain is EPEVTQTPSHQVTQMGQEVILRCVPISNHLYFYWYRQILGQKVEFLVSFYNNEISEKSEIFDDQFSVERPDGSNFTLKIRSTKLEDSAMYFCASSYDRVGETQYFGPGTRLLVL.

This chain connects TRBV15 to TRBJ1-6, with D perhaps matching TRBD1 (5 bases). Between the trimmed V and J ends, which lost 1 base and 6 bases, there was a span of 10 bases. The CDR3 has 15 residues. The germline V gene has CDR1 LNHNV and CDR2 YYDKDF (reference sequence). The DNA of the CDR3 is TGTGCCACCAGCAGAGTGGGGGGAGTTAATTCACCCCTCCACTTT. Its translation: CATSRVGGVNSPLHF.

CDR3: CASSYTAYEQYF. The CDR3 coding sequence is TGTGCCAGCAGTTACACAGCCTACGAGCAGTACTTC. The rearrangement links TRBV6-2 or TRBV6-3 to TRBJ2-7; no definite D call. The ends were cut back, 2 bases at V and 2 bases at J, with 4 bases in the middle. Looked up from germline, CDR1 is MNHEY and CDR2 is SVGEGT. The CDR3 extends over 12 amino acids.

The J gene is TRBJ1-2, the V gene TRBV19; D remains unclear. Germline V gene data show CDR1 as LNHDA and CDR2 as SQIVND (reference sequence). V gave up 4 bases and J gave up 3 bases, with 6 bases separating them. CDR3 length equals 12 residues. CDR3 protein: CASSTRDYGYTF. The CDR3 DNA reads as TGTGCCAGTAGTACGCGGGACTATGGCTACACCTTC. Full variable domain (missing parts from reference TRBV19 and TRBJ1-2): DGGITQSPKYLFRKEGQNVTLSCEQNLNHDAMYWYRQDPGQGLRLIYYSQIVNDFQKGDIAEGYSVSREKKESFPLTVTSAQKNPTAFYLCASSTRDYGYTFGSGTRLTVV.

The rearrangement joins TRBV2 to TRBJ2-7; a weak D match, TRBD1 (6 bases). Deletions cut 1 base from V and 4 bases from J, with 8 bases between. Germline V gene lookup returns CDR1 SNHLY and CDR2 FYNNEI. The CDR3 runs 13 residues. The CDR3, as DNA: TGTGCCAGCAGTGAAGGGGGGCGGTACGAGCAGTACTTC. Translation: CASSEGGRYEQYF.

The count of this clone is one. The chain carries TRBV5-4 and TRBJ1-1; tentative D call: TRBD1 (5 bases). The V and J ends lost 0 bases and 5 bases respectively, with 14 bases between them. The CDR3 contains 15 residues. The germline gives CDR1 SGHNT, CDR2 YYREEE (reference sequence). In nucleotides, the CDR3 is TGTGCCAGCAGCTTGGTGCGTGGGGGGAGGACTGAAGCTTTCTTT. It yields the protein CASSLVRGGRTEAFF.

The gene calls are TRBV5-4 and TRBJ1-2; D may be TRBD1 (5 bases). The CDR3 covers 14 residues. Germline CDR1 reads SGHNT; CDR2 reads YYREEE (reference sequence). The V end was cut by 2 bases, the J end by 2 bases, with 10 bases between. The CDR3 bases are TGTGCCAGCAGCTTCCAGGGTTGGAACTATGGCTACACCTTC. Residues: CASSFQGWNYGYTF.

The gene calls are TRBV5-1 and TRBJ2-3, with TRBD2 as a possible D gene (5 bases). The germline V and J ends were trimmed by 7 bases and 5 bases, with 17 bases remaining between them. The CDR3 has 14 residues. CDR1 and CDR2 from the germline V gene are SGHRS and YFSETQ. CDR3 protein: CASRAGSERDTQYF. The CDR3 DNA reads TGCGCCAGCCGGGCTGGGAGTGAGAGAGATACGCAGTATTTT.

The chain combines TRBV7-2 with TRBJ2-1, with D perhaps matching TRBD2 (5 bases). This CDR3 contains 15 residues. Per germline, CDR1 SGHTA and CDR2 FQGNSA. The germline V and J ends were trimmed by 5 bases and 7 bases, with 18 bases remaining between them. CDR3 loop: CASSPDSKTGNEQFF. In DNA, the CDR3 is TGTGCCAGCAGCCCAGACTCCAAGACGGGGAATGAGCAGTTCTTC.

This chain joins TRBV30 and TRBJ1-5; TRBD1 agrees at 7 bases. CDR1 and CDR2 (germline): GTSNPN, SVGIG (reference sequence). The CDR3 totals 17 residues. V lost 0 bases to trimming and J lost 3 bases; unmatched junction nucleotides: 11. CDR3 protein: CAWSVLGGRGYNQPQHF. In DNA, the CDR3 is TGTGCCTGGAGTGTATTGGGTGGCAGGGGGTACAATCAGCCCCAGCATTTT.

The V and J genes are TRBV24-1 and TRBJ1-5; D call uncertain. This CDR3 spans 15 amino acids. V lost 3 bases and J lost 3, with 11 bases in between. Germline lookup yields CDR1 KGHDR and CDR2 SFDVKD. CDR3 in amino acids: CATSDPRAVNQPQHF. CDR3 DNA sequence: TGTGCCACCAGTGATCCGCGGGCAGTCAATCAGCCCCAGCATTTT.

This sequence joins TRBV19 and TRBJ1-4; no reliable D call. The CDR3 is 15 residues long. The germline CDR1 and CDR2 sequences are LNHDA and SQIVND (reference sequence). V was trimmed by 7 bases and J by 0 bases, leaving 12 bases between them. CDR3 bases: TGTGCCAGTACCCTCGGTCCTGCAACTAATGAAAAACTGTTTTTT. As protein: CASTLGPATNEKLFF.

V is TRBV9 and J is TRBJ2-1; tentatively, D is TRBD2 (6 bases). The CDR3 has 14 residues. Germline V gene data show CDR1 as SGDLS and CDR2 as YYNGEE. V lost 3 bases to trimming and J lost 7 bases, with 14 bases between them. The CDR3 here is CASSGWTNSNEQFF. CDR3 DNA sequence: TGTGCCAGCAGCGGATGGACTAACTCTAATGAGCAGTTCTTC.

This CDR3 is CASRLPLASGRRSWEQFF. The CDR3, as DNA: TGTGCAAGTCGCTTACCCCTGGCTAGCGGGAGACGTTCGTGGGAGCAGTTCTTC. The V call is TRBV12-2, the J call TRBJ2-1; TRBD2 is taken as the D call from the table, unchecked against the DNA. TRBV12-2 is a pseudogene. CDR3 size: 18 residues.

DNA of the CDR3: TGTGCCAGTAGCCTGGGGACTAGCGGGGGGGCCGAGACCCAGTACTTC. Its protein product is CASSLGTSGGAETQYF. The J gene is TRBJ2-5, the V gene TRBV19; TRBD2 matches 16 bases. The J segment lost 5 bases and the V segment lost 6 bases, leaving 6 bases of the junction unmatched. This CDR3 region has 16 residues. Germline CDR1 reads LNHDA; CDR2 reads SQIVND (reference sequence).

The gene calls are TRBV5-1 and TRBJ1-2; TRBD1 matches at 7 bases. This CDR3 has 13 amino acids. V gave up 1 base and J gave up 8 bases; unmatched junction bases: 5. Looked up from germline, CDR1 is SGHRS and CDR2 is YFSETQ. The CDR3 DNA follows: TGCGCCAGCAGCTTGACAGGGGTAGGGGGCTACACCTTC. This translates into CASSLTGVGGYTF.

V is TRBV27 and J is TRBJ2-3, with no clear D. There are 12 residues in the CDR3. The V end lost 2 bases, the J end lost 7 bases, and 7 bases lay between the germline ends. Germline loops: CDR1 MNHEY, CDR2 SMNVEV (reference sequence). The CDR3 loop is CASSLNGHTQYF. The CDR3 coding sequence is TGTGCCAGCAGTTTAAACGGTCATACGCAGTATTTT.